This T cell receptor beta chain originates from a study of human T cells and chemical hapten exposure. This clonotype was recorded at least ten times. TCRdb recomputed calls from the RACE reads with MiXCR, one row per CDR3 protein. The sample includes 95,000 or so distinct CDR3 sequences, 10% seen only once; the top ten take about 2.4%. Time point meaning: patch test 1, 2 weeks after DPC sensitization. Sample treatment: therapeutic diphenylcyclopropenone sensitization with weekly scalp DPC. The CDR3 spans 15 residues. Germline assignment: CDR1 SGHRS and CDR2 YFSETQ. The J segment lost 6 bases and the V segment lost 4 bases, leaving 8 bases of the junction unmatched.

The TCR originated in a man in his forties with alopecia areata. Some clones in this sample may be carry-over from other donors' samples. Here the sequenced sample was whole blood, taken in connection with sensitization to the hapten diphenylcyclopropenone (DPC). The chain links TRBV5-1 to TRBJ2-3; 10 bases align to TRBD2. The CDR3 DNA reads TGCGCCAGCAGCGGGGGACTAGCGTCAGGGGATACGCAGTATTTT. This translates into CASSGGLASGDTQYF.